These T cell receptor beta chains were read from a single sample in a study of beta chain features in type 1 diabetes. Method: immunoSEQ multiplex PCR; TCRdb's copy keeps in-frame clones and lacks some. Of about 340,000 clones listed, 13% are singletons. Sequencing input: naive CD4+ T cells from blood. Receptors were obtained from a woman younger than 35 with type 1 diabetes. The CDR3 runs from the conserved cysteine through the conserved F or W. Fields, in order: J gene, V gene, clone size, D gene, CDR3 protein, CDR3 DNA. A D gene is named only where the DNA matches it firmly. Only part of the rows carry a size: once, few, many, or a class if the clone is expanded.

J gene: TRBJ2-1
V gene: TRBV9
clone size: -
D gene: TRBD2
CDR3 protein: CASSESGGNEQFF
CDR3 DNA: TGTGCCAGCAGCGAATCGGGGGGAAATGAGCAGTTCTTC

J gene: TRBJ2-2
V gene: TRBV11-2
clone size: few
D gene: -
CDR3 protein: CASSSPTAFTGELFF
CDR3 DNA: TGTGCCAGCAGCTCCCCGACAGCCTTCACCGGGGAGCTGTTTTTT

J gene: TRBJ2-1
V gene: TRBV30
clone size: few
D gene: -
CDR3 protein: CAWSGGRNNEQFF
CDR3 DNA: TGTGCCTGGAGTGGGGGGCGGAACAATGAGCAGTTCTTC

J gene: TRBJ2-1
V gene: TRBV20-1
clone size: -
D gene: -
CDR3 protein: CSASAYNEQFF
CDR3 DNA: TGCAGTGCTAGCGCGTACAATGAGCAGTTCTTC

J gene: TRBJ2-6
V gene: TRBV29-1
clone size: -
D gene: -
CDR3 protein: CSVYTGAGANVLTF
CDR3 DNA: TGCAGCGTTTACACAGGAGCTGGGGCCAACGTCCTGACTTTC

J gene: TRBJ1-3
V gene: TRBV7-2
clone size: few
D gene: -
CDR3 protein: CASSLTVPSSGNTIYF
CDR3 DNA: TGTGCCAGCAGCTTGACAGTTCCCTCCTCTGGAAACACCATATATTTT

J gene: TRBJ2-2
V gene: TRBV11-2
clone size: -
D gene: -
CDR3 protein: CASSLRELGTGELFF
CDR3 DNA: TGTGCCAGCAGCTTACGGGAGTTGGGGACCGGGGAGCTGTTTTTT

J gene: TRBJ1-2
V gene: TRBV4-2
clone size: few
D gene: -
CDR3 protein: CASSQDLAGGGYTF
CDR3 DNA: TGTGCCAGCAGCCAAGATCTGGCAGGCGGGGGCTACACCTTC

J gene: TRBJ2-2
V gene: TRBV30
clone size: few
D gene: TRBD1
CDR3 protein: CAWSGTGGNTGELFF
CDR3 DNA: TGTGCCTGGAGTGGAACAGGGGGGAACACCGGGGAGCTGTTTTTT

J gene: TRBJ2-5
V gene: TRBV29-1
clone size: few
D gene: -
CDR3 protein: CSVGQYGETQYF
CDR3 DNA: TGCAGCGTTGGTCAGTATGGAGAGACCCAGTACTTC

J gene: TRBJ2-6
V gene: TRBV27
clone size: few
D gene: -
CDR3 protein: CASSLQGPGGANVLTF
CDR3 DNA: TGTGCCAGCAGTTTGCAGGGGCCTGGGGGGGCCAACGTCCTGACTTTC

J gene: TRBJ2-6
V gene: TRBV6-6
clone size: -
D gene: -
CDR3 protein: CASSRGGGPGANVLTF
CDR3 DNA: TGTGCCAGCAGTCGCGGTGGGGGCCCTGGGGCCAACGTCCTGACTTTC

J gene: TRBJ2-5
V gene: TRBV7-2
clone size: few
D gene: -
CDR3 protein: CASSLAVPQETQYF
CDR3 DNA: TGTGCCAGCAGCTTGGCAGTCCCACAAGAGACCCAGTACTTC

J gene: TRBJ2-4
V gene: TRBV11-2
clone size: few
D gene: TRBD1
CDR3 protein: CASSLGPAGQANIQYF
CDR3 DNA: TGTGCCAGCAGCTTAGGCCCTGCGGGACAGGCAAACATTCAGTACTTC

J gene: TRBJ2-1
V gene: TRBV5-1
clone size: few
D gene: TRBD2
CDR3 protein: CASTLAGEDEQFF
CDR3 DNA: TGCGCCAGCACCCTAGCGGGAGAGGACGAGCAGTTCTTC

J gene: TRBJ2-5
V gene: TRBV30
clone size: few
D gene: TRBD2
CDR3 protein: CAWAALTGGETQYF
CDR3 DNA: TGTGCCTGGGCCGCGTTAACGGGAGGGGAGACCCAGTACTTC

J gene: TRBJ2-7
V gene: TRBV6-5
clone size: -
D gene: TRBD1
CDR3 protein: CASSYRDRAHEQYF
CDR3 DNA: TGTGCCAGCAGTTACCGGGACAGGGCCCACGAGCAGTACTTC

J gene: TRBJ2-7
V gene: TRBV7-2
clone size: -
D gene: TRBD1
CDR3 protein: CASSLRQGPTYEQYF
CDR3 DNA: TGTGCCAGCAGCTTACGACAGGGCCCCACCTACGAGCAGTACTTC

J gene: TRBJ2-1
V gene: TRBV25-1
clone size: few
D gene: -
CDR3 protein: CASSEPLGVYNEQFF
CDR3 DNA: TGTGCCAGCAGTGAGCCTCTGGGAGTCTACAATGAGCAGTTCTTC

J gene: TRBJ2-1
V gene: TRBV6-5
clone size: -
D gene: TRBD2
CDR3 protein: CASRLAGSNEQFF
CDR3 DNA: TGTGCCAGCCGACTAGCGGGAAGCAATGAGCAGTTCTTC

J gene: TRBJ2-5
V gene: TRBV20-1
clone size: -
D gene: -
CDR3 protein: CSAKSRETQYF
CDR3 DNA: TGCAGTGCCAAGAGCCGGGAGACCCAGTACTTC

J gene: TRBJ1-1
V gene: TRBV29-1
clone size: few
D gene: -
CDR3 protein: CSLLGDTEAFF
CDR3 DNA: TGCAGCCTCCTAGGGGACACTGAAGCTTTCTTT

J gene: TRBJ2-5
V gene: TRBV7-2
clone size: -
D gene: TRBD2
CDR3 protein: CASSSQETSGRVKETQYF
CDR3 DNA: TGTGCCAGCAGCTCCCAAGAGACTAGCGGGAGGGTAAAAGAGACCCAGTACTTC

J gene: TRBJ1-2
V gene: TRBV7-6
clone size: -
D gene: -
CDR3 protein: CASSATSGYTF
CDR3 DNA: TGTGCCAGCAGCGCGACATCAGGGTACACCTTC

J gene: TRBJ2-3
V gene: TRBV28
clone size: few
D gene: -
CDR3 protein: CASSQTGPTDTQYF
CDR3 DNA: TGTGCCAGCAGCCAGACAGGTCCCACAGATACGCAGTATTTT

J gene: TRBJ1-2
V gene: TRBV11-1
clone size: -
D gene: TRBD1
CDR3 protein: CASSSRSTGQYGYTF
CDR3 DNA: TGTGCCAGCAGCTCGCGGTCGACAGGGCAATATGGCTACACCTTC

J gene: TRBJ2-7
V gene: TRBV28
clone size: -
D gene: TRBD1
CDR3 protein: CASRSPGQGSYEQYF
CDR3 DNA: TGTGCCAGCAGGTCCCCGGGACAGGGGAGCTACGAGCAGTACTTC

J gene: TRBJ1-1
V gene: TRBV5-8
clone size: few
D gene: TRBD1
CDR3 protein: CASSLVASTGGHTEAFF
CDR3 DNA: TGTGCCAGCAGCTTGGTAGCCTCGACAGGGGGCCACACTGAAGCTTTCTTT

J gene: TRBJ2-3
V gene: TRBV28
clone size: many
D gene: -
CDR3 protein: CASSRDTQYF
CDR3 DNA: TGTGCCAGCTCGCGAGATACGCAGTATTTT

J gene: TRBJ1-1
V gene: TRBV7-9
clone size: -
D gene: TRBD1
CDR3 protein: CASTTQGDRTEAFF
CDR3 DNA: TGTGCCAGCACCACGCAGGGGGATCGGACTGAAGCTTTCTTT

J gene: TRBJ2-5
V gene: TRBV11-2
clone size: few
D gene: TRBD2
CDR3 protein: CASSRGLAEETQYF
CDR3 DNA: TGTGCCAGCAGCCGGGGACTAGCAGAAGAGACCCAGTACTTC

J gene: TRBJ2-1
V gene: TRBV7-2
clone size: -
D gene: -
CDR3 protein: CASRTSPYNEQFF
CDR3 DNA: TGTGCCAGCAGAACTAGCCCCTACAATGAGCAGTTCTTC

J gene: TRBJ1-2
V gene: TRBV2
clone size: -
D gene: TRBD1
CDR3 protein: CASSAGTGAYGYTF
CDR3 DNA: TGTGCCAGCAGTGCAGGGACAGGGGCCTATGGCTACACCTTC

J gene: TRBJ1-1
V gene: TRBV18
clone size: few
D gene: TRBD1
CDR3 protein: CASSPGTGGAGTEAFF
CDR3 DNA: TGTGCCAGCTCACCAGGGACAGGGGGCGCCGGCACTGAAGCTTTCTTT

J gene: TRBJ1-5
V gene: TRBV30
clone size: -
D gene: TRBD1
CDR3 protein: CAWTHGQGRQPQHF
CDR3 DNA: TGTGCCTGGACCCATGGACAGGGTCGACAGCCCCAGCATTTT

J gene: TRBJ1-1
V gene: TRBV21-1
clone size: -
D gene: -
CDR3 protein: CASRGQGALVAEAFF
CDR3 DNA: TGTGCCAGCAGAGGACAGGGGGCTCTGGTTGCTGAAGCTTTCTTT

J gene: TRBJ2-1
V gene: TRBV11-3
clone size: -
D gene: TRBD2
CDR3 protein: CASSLGSWREKGVDEQFF
CDR3 DNA: TGTGCCAGCAGCTTAGGCTCCTGGCGGGAGAAAGGTGTAGATGAGCAGTTCTTC

J gene: TRBJ2-2
V gene: TRBV5-1
clone size: few
D gene: TRBD2
CDR3 protein: CASSQVAGSNTGELFF
CDR3 DNA: TGCGCCAGCAGCCAAGTAGCGGGTAGTAACACCGGGGAGCTGTTTTTT

J gene: TRBJ1-1
V gene: TRBV30
clone size: -
D gene: -
CDR3 protein: CAWRGTKNTEAFF
CDR3 DNA: TGTGCCTGGAGGGGCACGAAGAACACTGAAGCTTTCTTT

J gene: TRBJ1-1
V gene: TRBV5-1
clone size: -
D gene: TRBD1
CDR3 protein: CASSPGTGNTEAFF
CDR3 DNA: TGCGCCAGCAGCCCCGGGACAGGGAACACTGAAGCTTTCTTT

J gene: TRBJ1-1
V gene: TRBV18
clone size: few
D gene: -
CDR3 protein: CASSPGPAGTEAFF
CDR3 DNA: TGTGCCAGCTCACCGGGACCAGCGGGCACTGAAGCTTTCTTT

J gene: TRBJ2-5
V gene: TRBV18
clone size: few
D gene: -
CDR3 protein: CASSPAAAGETQYF
CDR3 DNA: TGTGCCAGCTCACCAGCAGCGGCGGGGGAGACCCAGTACTTC

J gene: TRBJ2-6
V gene: TRBV6-5
clone size: few
D gene: -
CDR3 protein: CASSPLGLKGLTF
CDR3 DNA: TGTGCCAGCAGTCCCCTTGGGCTCAAAGGCCTGACTTTC

J gene: TRBJ2-1
V gene: TRBV6-6
clone size: few
D gene: TRBD2
CDR3 protein: CASTKKALGGRDEQFF
CDR3 DNA: TGTGCCAGCACTAAAAAGGCCTTAGGCGGGAGGGATGAGCAGTTCTTC

J gene: TRBJ2-3
V gene: TRBV14
clone size: -
D gene: TRBD2
CDR3 protein: CASSLLAGGVTDTQYF
CDR3 DNA: TGTGCCAGCAGCCTACTAGCGGGAGGAGTAACAGATACGCAGTATTTT

J gene: TRBJ1-5
V gene: TRBV10-3
clone size: -
D gene: TRBD1
CDR3 protein: CAITGTVNQPQHF
CDR3 DNA: TGTGCCATCACCGGGACAGTCAATCAGCCCCAGCATTTT

J gene: TRBJ2-1
V gene: TRBV7-2
clone size: few
D gene: -
CDR3 protein: CASSLYPPQFF
CDR3 DNA: TGTGCCAGCAGCTTATATCCCCCCCAGTTCTTC

J gene: TRBJ2-1
V gene: TRBV5-6
clone size: -
D gene: TRBD1
CDR3 protein: CASSRGGTGYDEQFF
CDR3 DNA: TGTGCCAGCAGCCGGGGAGGGACAGGGTACGATGAGCAGTTCTTC

J gene: TRBJ2-5
V gene: TRBV30
clone size: few
D gene: TRBD2
CDR3 protein: CAWSVERGVIKVGETQYF
CDR3 DNA: TGTGCCTGGAGTGTCGAGCGGGGGGTAATTAAGGTTGGGGAGACCCAGTACTTC

J gene: TRBJ1-5
V gene: TRBV2
clone size: -
D gene: -
CDR3 protein: CASRAIQGNQPQHF
CDR3 DNA: TGTGCCAGCAGGGCAATACAGGGCAATCAGCCCCAGCATTTT

J gene: TRBJ2-1
V gene: TRBV2
clone size: few
D gene: TRBD2
CDR3 protein: CASSDLAGGEQFF
CDR3 DNA: TGTGCCAGCAGTGACCTAGCGGGAGGCGAGCAGTTCTTC

J gene: TRBJ2-5
V gene: TRBV29-1
clone size: few
D gene: TRBD1
CDR3 protein: CSVEARTGAPPETQYF
CDR3 DNA: TGCAGCGTTGAGGCCCGGACAGGGGCGCCCCCAGAGACCCAGTACTTC

J gene: TRBJ2-2
V gene: TRBV5-6
clone size: -
D gene: TRBD1
CDR3 protein: CASSSGQGTGELFF
CDR3 DNA: TGTGCCAGCAGCTCAGGACAGGGGACCGGGGAGCTGTTTTTT

J gene: TRBJ1-2
V gene: TRBV11-2
clone size: -
D gene: -
CDR3 protein: CASSPIRELRMYGYTF
CDR3 DNA: TGTGCCAGCAGCCCTATCAGGGAATTGAGAATGTATGGCTACACCTTC

J gene: TRBJ1-2
V gene: TRBV28
clone size: -
D gene: TRBD1
CDR3 protein: CASSSTGTGQRYTF
CDR3 DNA: TGTGCCAGCAGTTCCACCGGGACAGGGCAGCGCTACACCTTC

J gene: TRBJ2-3
V gene: TRBV28
clone size: few
D gene: TRBD1
CDR3 protein: CASPPRTGPTDTQYF
CDR3 DNA: TGTGCCAGCCCCCCCCGGACAGGGCCCACAGATACGCAGTATTTT

J gene: TRBJ2-1
V gene: TRBV19
clone size: -
D gene: TRBD2
CDR3 protein: CASSSTAGDSSYNEQFF
CDR3 DNA: TGTGCCAGTAGTTCTACGGCGGGAGACAGCTCCTACAATGAGCAGTTCTTC

J gene: TRBJ2-7
V gene: TRBV6-6
clone size: few
D gene: TRBD1
CDR3 protein: CASSPKDRGLREQYF
CDR3 DNA: TGTGCCAGCAGCCCAAAAGACAGGGGGCTCAGGGAGCAGTACTTC

J gene: TRBJ1-2
V gene: TRBV5-1
clone size: -
D gene: -
CDR3 protein: CASSLGSGENYGYTF
CDR3 DNA: TGCGCCAGCAGCTTGGGGTCAGGGGAGAACTATGGCTACACCTTC

J gene: TRBJ2-3
V gene: TRBV5-1
clone size: few
D gene: TRBD2
CDR3 protein: CASRAGDVVDTQYF
CDR3 DNA: TGCGCCAGCAGGGCGGGAGATGTAGTAGATACGCAGTATTTT